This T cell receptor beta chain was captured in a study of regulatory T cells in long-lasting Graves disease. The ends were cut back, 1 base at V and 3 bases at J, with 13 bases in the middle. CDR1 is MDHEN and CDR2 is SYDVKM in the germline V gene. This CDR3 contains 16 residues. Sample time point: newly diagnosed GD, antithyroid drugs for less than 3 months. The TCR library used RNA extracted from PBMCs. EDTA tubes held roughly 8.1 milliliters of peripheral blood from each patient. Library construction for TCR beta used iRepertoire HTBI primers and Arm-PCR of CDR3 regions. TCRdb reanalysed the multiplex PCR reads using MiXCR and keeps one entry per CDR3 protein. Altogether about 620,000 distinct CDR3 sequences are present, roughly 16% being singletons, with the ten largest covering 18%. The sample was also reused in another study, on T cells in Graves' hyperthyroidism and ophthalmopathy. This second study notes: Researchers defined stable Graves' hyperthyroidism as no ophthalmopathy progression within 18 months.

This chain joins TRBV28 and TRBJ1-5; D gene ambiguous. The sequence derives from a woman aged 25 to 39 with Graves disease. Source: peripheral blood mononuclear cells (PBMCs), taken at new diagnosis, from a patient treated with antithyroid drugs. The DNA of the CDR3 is TGTGCCAGCAGTTTATTTTCCAGGATCCTCAATCAGCCCCAGCATTTT. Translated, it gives CASSLFSRILNQPQHF.